This T cell receptor beta chain was recovered during a study of blood T cell repertoires in COVID-19. Study at large: The United States, Italy and Spain were the sources of the acute and convalescent COVID-19 samples. The analysed material was cDNA or gDNA that came from T cells, B-cell-depleted T cells, or PBMCs.

Per the study methods: The authors estimated nucleated cell counts from reference gene primer amplification. The data were produced by immunoSEQ multiplex PCR, yet TCRdb's version contains in-frame clones alone and is incomplete. The V and J calls and clone size were taken over from that table, and D and trimming were inferred from the DNA. The data contain tens of thousands of clones, 75% of them singletons. Looked up from germline, CDR1 is MNHNS and CDR2 is SASEGT. The CDR3 sequence is 14 residues long. Trimming shortened V by 0 bases and J by 7 bases, and 9 bases separated the two germline ends. The V call is TRBV6-1, the J call TRBJ1-4, with D tentatively TRBD1 (5 bases). This clonotype was obtained from a woman aged 45-65 years with acute or convalescent COVID-19. Sequencing used peripheral blood. The CDR3 here is CASSEAGVGEKLFF. The CDR3 DNA reads as TGTGCCAGCAGTGAAGCAGGGGTTGGTGAAAAACTGTTTTTT.